This TCR beta chain appears in the sequencing data of a study of blood T cell repertoires in COVID-19. For the study at large: Both acute and convalescent COVID-19 samples were obtained from the United States, Italy and Spain. T cells, B-cell-depleted T cells, or PBMCs provided the cDNA or gDNA that served as material.

Produced via immunoSEQ multiplex PCR; TCRdb's table is partial and in-frame only. This table holds about 230,000 clones, around 88% found once. Cohort allocation depended upon clinical history that participants reported. This CDR3 is 16 amino acids long. Germline loops: CDR1 SGHKS, CDR2 YYEKEE (reference sequence). Trimming removed 4 bases from V and 0 bases from J, with 17 bases in between. What was sequenced was PBMCs or T cells enriched from blood (not recorded which). This chain uses TRBV5-5 with TRBJ2-7; unclear D gene. The clonotype was recovered from a woman in her forties with acute COVID-19. CDR3 sequence reads: CASSGSGHLTSYEQYV. CDR3 nucleotides: TGTGCCAGCAGCGGTTCAGGTCACCTTACCTCCTACGAGCAGTACGTC.